This TCR beta chain was identified in a study of blood T cell repertoires in COVID-19 (dated by TCRdb to about 2020). As for the study more broadly: The collaborator samples originated in the United States, Italy and Spain and spanned the acute and convalescent phases of COVID-19. The prospective study material was composed of cDNA or gDNA derived from T cells, B-cell-depleted T cells, or PBMCs. Deeply sampled blood TCRbeta repertoires from subjects exposed to, actively infected with, or recovered from COVID-19 were included in the dataset. A de-identified subject ID, COVID-19 status, age in years and sex were almost always included in the sample metadata. Where available, HLA class I and class II types were taken from metadata supplied by the sample provider and were not determined by assay-based typing. The repertoires were made available in a free public database intended to serve as a resource for research on the immune response to SARS-CoV-2. The samples were drawn from the first 160 participants of the ongoing ImmuneRACE study and from more than 1,000 subjects provided by 6 global collaborators. Findings and caveats that apply to the study as a whole: Clinical and demographic metadata were provided uncurated, with the amount varying by source and participant.

Each collaborating institution followed its own protocols to collect whole blood in K2EDTA tubes. For TCRbeta analysis, collaborators shipped samples in one of three forms: frozen whole blood, isolated PBMCs, or DNA extracted from either of those sample types. The CDR3, from cysteine to phenylalanine, totals 18 residues. Solely the CDR3 DNA is kept, with 54 bases framed from the first base. For CDR1 and CDR2, the germline V gene (reference sequence) lists LGHDT and YNNKEL. Clipping removes 3 bases from V and 2 bases from J, with 14 as the unmatched junction base count. Concerning this clone: No antigen is known for it. Base qualities are missing; no much larger clone stands one base away.

TCRbeta CDR3 regions were amplified from genomic DNA by means of the immunoSEQ Assay, a bias-controlled multiplex PCR. The original methods were these. Within the assay, amplification of reference gene primers was used to estimate how many nucleated cells each sample contained. To quantify the absolute abundance of each unique TCRbeta CDR3 rearrangement, sequence reads were collapsed and filtered. For each sample, productive Simpson clonality was calculated by taking the square root of Simpson's diversity index across productive rearrangements. The immuneACCESS repertoire file appears here via TCRdb, limited to in-frame rearrangements. These files lack a portion of the clones; in checked studies, under half of the deficit traces to unresolved V genes, and the cause of the others is not known. V and J calls and clone size are as listed in that table; D and trimming were resolved from the DNA. Within this sample are roughly 320,000 clones, with over 75% of them counted one time only. The ten most abundant clones make up approximately 7.5% of the sample.

The chain uses TRBV3-1 (or the pseudogene TRBV3-2) and TRBJ2-3; TRBD2 aligns with 7 central bases. This clonotype originated in a human donor in a cohort sampled during active COVID-19. The specimen sequenced was peripheral blood. The nucleotides read TGTGCCAGCAGCCACTCCCCGGGGGGACTATCTTACACAGATACGCAGTATTTT. This codes for CASSHSPGGLSYTDTQYF.